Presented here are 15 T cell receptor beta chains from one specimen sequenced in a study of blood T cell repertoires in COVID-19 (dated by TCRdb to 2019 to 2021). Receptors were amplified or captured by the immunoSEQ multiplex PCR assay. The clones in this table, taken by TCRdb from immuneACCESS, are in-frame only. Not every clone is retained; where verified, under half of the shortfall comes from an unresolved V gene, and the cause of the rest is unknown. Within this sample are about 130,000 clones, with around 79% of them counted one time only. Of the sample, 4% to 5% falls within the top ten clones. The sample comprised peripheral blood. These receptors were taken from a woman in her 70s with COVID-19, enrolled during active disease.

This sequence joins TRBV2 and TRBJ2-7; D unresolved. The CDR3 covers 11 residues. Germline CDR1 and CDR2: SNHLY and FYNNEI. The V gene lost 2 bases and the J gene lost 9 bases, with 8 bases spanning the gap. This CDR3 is CASSEKFGQYF. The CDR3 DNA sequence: TGTGCCAGCAGTGAAAAGTTCGGGCAGTACTTC.

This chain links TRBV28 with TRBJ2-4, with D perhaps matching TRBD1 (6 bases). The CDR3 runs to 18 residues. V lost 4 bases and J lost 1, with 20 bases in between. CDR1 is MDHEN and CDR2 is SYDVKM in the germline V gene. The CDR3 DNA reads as TGTGCCAGCAGTTATGACAGGAAGGGGGTACTGGCCAAAAACATTCAGTACTTC. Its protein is CASSYDRKGVLAKNIQYF.

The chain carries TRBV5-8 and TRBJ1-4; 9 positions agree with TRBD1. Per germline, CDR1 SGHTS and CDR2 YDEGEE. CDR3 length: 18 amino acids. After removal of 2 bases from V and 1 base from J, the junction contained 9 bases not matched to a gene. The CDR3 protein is CASSLYGQGTVTNEKLFF. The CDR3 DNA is TGTGCCAGCAGCTTATATGGACAGGGGACAGTAACTAATGAAAAACTGTTTTTT. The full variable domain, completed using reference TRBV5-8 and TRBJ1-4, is EAGVTQSPTHLIKTRGQQATLRCSPISGHTSVYWYQQALGLGLQFLLWYDEGEERNRGNFPPRFSGRQFPNYSSELNVNALELEDSALYLCASSLYGQGTVTNEKLFFGSGTQLSVL.

The CDR3 protein is CASSFGAETSGNTIYF. The CDR3 DNA reads TGCGCCAGCAGCTTTGGGGCAGAGACTTCTGGAAACACCATATATTTT. V gene TRBV5-1 combines with J gene TRBJ1-3; weak D call: TRBD1 (5 bases). Germline values: CDR1 SGHRS, CDR2 YFSETQ. V lost 2 bases and J 1 base, leaving 13 bases between the germline ends. The CDR3 extends over 16 amino acids.

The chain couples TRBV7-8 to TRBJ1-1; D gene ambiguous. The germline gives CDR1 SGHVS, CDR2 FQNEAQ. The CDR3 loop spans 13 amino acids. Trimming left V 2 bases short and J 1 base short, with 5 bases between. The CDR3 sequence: CASSLQENTEAFF. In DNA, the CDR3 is TGTGCCAGCAGCTTACAGGAGAACACTGAAGCTTTCTTT.

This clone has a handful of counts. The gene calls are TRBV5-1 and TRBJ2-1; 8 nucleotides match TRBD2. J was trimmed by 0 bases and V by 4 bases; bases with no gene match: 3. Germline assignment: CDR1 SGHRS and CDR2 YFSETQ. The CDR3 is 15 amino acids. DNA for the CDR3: TGCGCCAGCAGCGCCGGGGGGGCCTCCTACAATGAGCAGTTCTTC. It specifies CASSAGGASYNEQFF.

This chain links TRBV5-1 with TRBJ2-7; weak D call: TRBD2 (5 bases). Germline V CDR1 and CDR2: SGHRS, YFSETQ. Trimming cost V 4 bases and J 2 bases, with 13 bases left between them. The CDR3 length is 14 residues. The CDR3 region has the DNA TGCGCCAGCAGCGCCGTTCCGGGGACCTACGAGCAGTACTTC. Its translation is CASSAVPGTYEQYF. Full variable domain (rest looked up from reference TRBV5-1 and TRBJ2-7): KAGVTQTPRYLIKTRGQQVTLSCSPISGHRSVSWYQQTPGQGLQFLFEYFSETQRNKGNFPGRFSGRQFSNSRSEMNVSTLELGDSALYLCASSAVPGTYEQYFGPGTRLTVT.

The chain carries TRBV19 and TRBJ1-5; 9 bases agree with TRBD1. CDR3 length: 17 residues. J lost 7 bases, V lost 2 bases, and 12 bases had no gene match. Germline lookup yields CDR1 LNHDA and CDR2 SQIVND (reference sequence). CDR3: CASSIYPGTGFWQPQHF. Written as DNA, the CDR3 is TGTGCCAGTAGTATATACCCCGGGACAGGGTTTTGGCAGCCCCAGCATTTT.

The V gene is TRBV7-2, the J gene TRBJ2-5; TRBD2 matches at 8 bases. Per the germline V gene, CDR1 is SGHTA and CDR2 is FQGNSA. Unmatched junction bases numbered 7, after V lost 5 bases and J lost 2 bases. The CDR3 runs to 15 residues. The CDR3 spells CASSPRAGGQETQYF. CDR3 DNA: TGTGCCAGCAGCCCCCGGGCGGGGGGACAAGAGACCCAGTACTTC.

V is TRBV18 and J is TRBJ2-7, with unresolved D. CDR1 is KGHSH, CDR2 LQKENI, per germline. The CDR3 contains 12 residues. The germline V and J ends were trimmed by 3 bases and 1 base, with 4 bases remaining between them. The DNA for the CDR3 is TGTGCCAGCTCACCCAGTTCCTACGAGCAGTACTTC. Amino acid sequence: CASSPSSYEQYF.

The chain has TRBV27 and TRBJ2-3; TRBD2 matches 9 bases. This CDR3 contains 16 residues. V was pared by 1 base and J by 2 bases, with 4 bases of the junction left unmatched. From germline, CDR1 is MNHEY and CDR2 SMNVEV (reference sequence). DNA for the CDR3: TGTGCCAGCAGTTTATTCGGCGGGGGGGCCACAGATACGCAGTATTTT. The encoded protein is CASSLFGGGATDTQYF.

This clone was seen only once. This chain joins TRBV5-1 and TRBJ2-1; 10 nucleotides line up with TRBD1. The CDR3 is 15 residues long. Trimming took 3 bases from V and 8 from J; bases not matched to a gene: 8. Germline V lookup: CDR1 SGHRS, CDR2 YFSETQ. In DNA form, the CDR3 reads TGCGCCAGCAGCTGGGCCGGGACAGGGGCTGATGAGCAGTTCTTC. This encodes CASSWAGTGADEQFF.

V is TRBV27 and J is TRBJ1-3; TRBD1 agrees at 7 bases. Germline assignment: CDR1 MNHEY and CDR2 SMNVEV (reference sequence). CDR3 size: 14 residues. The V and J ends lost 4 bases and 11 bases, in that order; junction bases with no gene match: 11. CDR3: CASSSTLGQVPIYF. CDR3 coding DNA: TGTGCCAGCAGTTCCACCCTTGGACAGGTCCCCATATATTTT.

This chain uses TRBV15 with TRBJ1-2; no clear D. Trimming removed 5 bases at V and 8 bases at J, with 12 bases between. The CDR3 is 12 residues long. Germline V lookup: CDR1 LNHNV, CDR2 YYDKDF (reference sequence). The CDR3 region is CATSGHREGYTF. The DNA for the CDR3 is TGTGCCACCAGCGGCCACCGGGAGGGCTACACCTTC.

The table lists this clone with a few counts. The CDR3 here is CASSLDVKTYEQYF. For the CDR3, the DNA is TGTGCCAGCAGCTTGGATGTTAAAACCTACGAGCAGTACTTC. The chain recombines TRBV5-5 with TRBJ2-7; D is uncertain. V shed 0 bases and J shed 2 bases, with 9 bases lying between them. This CDR3 has 14 amino acids. Germline V gives CDR1 SGHKS, CDR2 YYEKEE (reference sequence).